This T cell receptor beta chain derives from a study of monozygotic twins with inflammatory bowel disease. TCRdb processed the 5' RACE reads again and assigns one entry to each CDR3 protein, with no DNA. The sample yields a few hundred thousand distinct CDR3 sequences, of which the top ten take up around 2.6%. Germline V gives CDR1 SGHTA, CDR2 FQGTGA. The CDR3 has 16 amino acids. This receptor was obtained from a human donor with ulcerative colitis or Crohn's disease, or a healthy co-twin of an affected twin (not recorded which). This chain uses TRBV7-3 with TRBJ1-6. The sample taken for sequencing was blood. The CDR3 spells CASSQRGSSYNSPLHF.